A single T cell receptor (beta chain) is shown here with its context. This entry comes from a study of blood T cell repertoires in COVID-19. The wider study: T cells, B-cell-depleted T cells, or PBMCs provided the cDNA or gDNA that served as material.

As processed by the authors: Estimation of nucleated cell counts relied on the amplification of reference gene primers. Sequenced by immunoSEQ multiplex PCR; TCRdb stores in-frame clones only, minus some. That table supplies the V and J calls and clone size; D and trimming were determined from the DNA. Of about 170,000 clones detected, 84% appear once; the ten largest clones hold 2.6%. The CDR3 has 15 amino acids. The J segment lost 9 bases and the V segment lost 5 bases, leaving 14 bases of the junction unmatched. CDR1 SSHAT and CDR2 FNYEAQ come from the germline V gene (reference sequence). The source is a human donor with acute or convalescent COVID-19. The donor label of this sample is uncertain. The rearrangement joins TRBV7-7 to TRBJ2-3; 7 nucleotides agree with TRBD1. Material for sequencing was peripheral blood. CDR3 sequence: CASSATGWAEGTQYF. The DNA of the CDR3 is TGTGCCAGCAGCGCGACAGGGTGGGCAGAAGGGACGCAGTATTTT.